This T cell receptor (beta chain) was retrieved from a study of shared clonotypes between healthy human individuals. Study-level points and caveats: It was the non-shared clonotypes that had lower generation probabilities than clonotypes shared by all four donors.

CDR3 length equals 15 residues. Germline V gene data show CDR1 as SGHTA and CDR2 as FQGNSA. The V gene lost 1 base and the J gene lost 3 bases, with 10 bases spanning the gap. The method was immunoSEQ multiplex PCR; TCRdb's version includes in-frame clones alone and lacks a portion of them. The sample lists over a million clones, around 78% occurring once. Regarding this clone: Its antigen is currently unknown.

The receptor comes from a man between 18 and 29 years old in good health. Some clones in this sample may be carry-over from other donors' samples. The chain combines TRBV7-2 with TRBJ1-3, with D uncertain. Sequenced input: memory CD4+ T cells from PBMCs. The subset is: CD45RA-negative fraction. The CDR3 loop reads CASSLVPVDGNTIYF. In DNA form, the CDR3 reads TGTGCCAGCAGCTTAGTTCCGGTAGATGGAAACACCATATATTTT.